This T cell receptor beta chain was identified in a study of blood T cell repertoires in COVID-19. Method: immunoSEQ multiplex PCR; TCRdb's copy keeps in-frame clones and lacks some. This table holds roughly 200,000 clones, roughly 80% found once. This CDR3 has 14 amino acids. The germline gives CDR1 SGHKS, CDR2 YYEKEE (reference sequence). Trimming left V 4 bases short and J 2 bases short, with 10 bases between. The source is a woman in her thirties or forties with COVID-19, enrolled during active disease. Sequencing used peripheral blood. The J gene is TRBJ1-3, the V gene TRBV5-5; the D gene is possibly TRBD1 (6 bases). The CDR3 spells CASSLQGTGNTIYF. CDR3 coding DNA: TGTGCCAGCAGCCTACAGGGAACTGGAAACACCATATATTTT. Using reference TRBV5-5 and TRBJ1-3 for the parts outside the CDR3, the full variable domain is DAGVTQSPTHLIKTRGQQVTLRCSPISGHKSVSWYQQVLGQGPQFIFQYYEKEERGRGNFPDRFSARQFPNYSSELNVNALLLGDSALYLCASSLQGTGNTIYFGEGSWLTVV.